The 3 T cell receptor beta chains below all came from one sample that was sequenced in a study of CXCR3-negative and CXCR3-positive naive CD8 T cells. Each TRB cDNA library was prepared by 5' RACE (with UMI labels). From its re-call of the 5' RACE reads, TCRdb lists each CDR3 protein once, without DNA. The sample's table shows tens of thousands of distinct CDR3 sequences. Sequencing was performed on memory CD8+ T cells from blood. These receptors were collected from a human donor in good health. Some clones in this sample may be carry-over from other donors' samples.

The chain links TRBV5-1 to TRBJ1-1. The CDR3 has 12 amino acids. Per the germline V gene, CDR1 is SGHRS and CDR2 is YFSETQ. The CDR3 spells CASFTEDTEAFF.

The chain is built from TRBV2 and TRBJ2-7; absent DNA, TCRdb's TRBD1 call cannot be checked. There are 14 residues in the CDR3. Germline V gene lookup returns CDR1 SNHLY and CDR2 FYNNEI. CDR3 sequence: CASSVRGTAYEQYF. Complete variable domain (other parts from reference TRBV2 and TRBJ2-7): EPEVTQTPSHQVTQMGQEVILRCVPISNHLYFYWYRQILGQKVEFLVSFYNNEISEKSEIFDDQFSVERPDGSNFTLKIRSTKLEDSAMYFCASSVRGTAYEQYFGPGTRLTVT.

This CDR3 reads CASSLGLAGGFSYNEQFF. The chain recombines TRBV4-2 with TRBJ2-1; the TCRdb D gene call, TRBD2, has no DNA to confirm it. Germline lookup yields CDR1 LGHNA and CDR2 YNFKEQ. There are 18 residues in the CDR3.